The 10 T cell receptor beta chains presented below share a single source sample, sequenced in a study of blood T cell repertoires in COVID-19. This table comes from immunoSEQ multiplex PCR, and its TCRdb copy is limited to in-frame clones, with some not included. The table records 53,000 or so clones, 76% of them present only once. Sequencing was done on a sample of peripheral blood. The receptors come from a man aged 50 to 60 with active or convalescent COVID-19.

In this sample, this clone turned up once. V gene TRBV21-1 combines with J gene TRBJ2-1; TRBD2, the table's D call, was not compared with the DNA. TRBV21-1 is listed as a pseudogene. The CDR3 loop spans 16 amino acids. CDR3 sequence (DNA): TGTGCCAGCAGCAAAGCTGGCGGGAATAGCTACAATGAGCAGTTCTTC. Translating gives CASSKAGGNSYNEQFF.

The V and J genes are TRBV5-1 and TRBJ1-6; 7 bases line up with TRBD1. Germline values: CDR1 SGHRS, CDR2 YFSETQ. CDR3 size: 16 residues. J lost 9 bases, V lost 2 bases, and 11 bases had no gene match. CDR3 in DNA: TGCGCCAGCAGCTTAAAACAGGGGAATGATCCTTCACCCCTCCACTTT. Its protein product is CASSLKQGNDPSPLHF.

This clone came up once. The chain combines TRBV7-8 with TRBJ2-3; D may be TRBD2 (6 bases). The V gene's germline CDR1 is SGHVS and CDR2 FQNEAQ. The CDR3 sequence is 15 residues long. Trimming pared 3 bases from V and 6 bases from J, leaving 16 bases between. Here the CDR3 reads CASSFRRAQDDTQYF. In DNA form, the CDR3 reads TGTGCCAGCAGCTTTCGGAGGGCACAGGATGATACGCAGTATTTT.

Only a few counts were recorded for this clone. The CDR3 region is CASSLNEQFF. Written as DNA, the CDR3 is TGTGCCAGCAGTCTCAATGAGCAGTTCTTC. The chain has TRBV12-3 or TRBV12-4 and TRBJ2-1; no clear D. V lost 5 bases, J lost 6 bases, and 2 bases lay in between. CDR3 length: 10 residues.

CDR3 in DNA: TGCAGCGTTGCCGGGACAGGGAGTAACACCATATATTTT. It translates to CSVAGTGSNTIYF. The V gene is TRBV29-1, the J gene TRBJ1-3; 9 bases agree with TRBD1. From germline, CDR1 is SQVTM and CDR2 ANQGSEA. The ends lost 4 bases at V and 7 bases at J; junction bases unmatched: 5. The CDR3 totals 13 residues.

This clone has a single count. The genes are TRBV19 and TRBJ2-3, with 9 nucleotides matching TRBD2. CDR3 size: 15 residues. Losses at the gene ends were 3 bases for V and 3 bases for J; bases not matched to a gene: 4. The germline V gene encodes CDR1 LNHDA and CDR2 SQIVND (reference sequence). The CDR3 sequence: CASSIRAGGTDTQYF. The CDR3 nucleotides are TGTGCCAGTAGTATTAGGGCGGGAGGGACAGATACGCAGTATTTT.

The chain combines TRBV11-1 with TRBJ2-1, with TRBD2 identical over 7 bases. V dropped 1 base and J dropped 2; count of bases not matched to a gene: 2. This CDR3 has 15 amino acids. The germline gives CDR1 SGHAT, CDR2 FQDESV (reference sequence). CDR3 amino acids: CASSLVAGAYNEQFF. CDR3 nucleotide sequence: TGTGCCAGCAGCTTAGTGGCGGGGGCCTACAATGAGCAGTTCTTC. Based on the CDR3 plus reference TRBV11-1 and TRBJ2-1, the full variable domain is EAEVAQSPRYKITEKSQAVAFWCDPISGHATLYWYRQILGQGPELLVQFQDESVVDDSQLPKDRFSAERLKGVDSTLKIQPAELGDSAMYLCASSLVAGAYNEQFFGPGTRLTVL.

The chain couples TRBV11-3 to TRBJ1-1; 8 bases line up with TRBD1. This CDR3 has 13 residues. CDR1 SGHNT and CDR2 YENEEA come from the germline V gene. V dropped 3 bases and J dropped 5; count of bases not matched to a gene: 2. CDR3 DNA sequence: TGTGCCAGCAGCTTGACAGGGGTAACTGAAGCTTTCTTT. Its translation: CASSLTGVTEAFF.

The rearrangement uses TRBV7-9 and TRBJ2-7; D is undetermined. The germline V gene has CDR1 SEHNR and CDR2 FQNEAQ (reference sequence). V was trimmed by 3 bases and J by 3 bases, leaving 6 bases between them. The CDR3 runs 12 residues. This chain's CDR3 is CASSFGVYEQYF. CDR3 bases: TGTGCCAGCAGCTTTGGAGTCTACGAGCAGTACTTC.

This rearrangement joins TRBV5-1 to TRBJ2-7; 14 bases agree with TRBD2. V lost 3 bases and J lost 7; bases outside the gene matches: 6. The CDR3 consists of 15 residues. In germline, CDR1 is SGHRS, CDR2 YFSETQ. The CDR3 DNA reads TGCGCCAGCAGCTGGGGACTAGCGGGAGCAAATGAGCAGTACTTC. This sequence encodes CASSWGLAGANEQYF.